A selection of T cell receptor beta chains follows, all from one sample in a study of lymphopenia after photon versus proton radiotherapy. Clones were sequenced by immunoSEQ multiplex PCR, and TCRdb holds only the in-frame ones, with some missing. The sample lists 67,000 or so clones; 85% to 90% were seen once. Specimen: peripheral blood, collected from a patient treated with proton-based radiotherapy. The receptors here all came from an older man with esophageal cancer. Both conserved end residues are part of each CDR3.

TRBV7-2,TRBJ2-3,CASSLTPGLAGGLTDTQYF
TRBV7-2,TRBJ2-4,CASSAGQRNIQYF
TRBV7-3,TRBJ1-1,CASSLRARQGEGTEAFF
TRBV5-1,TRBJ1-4,CASSYGQGITNEKLFF
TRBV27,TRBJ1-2,CASSSGTAGNYGYTF
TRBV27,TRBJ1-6,CASSFRTQYPVQGNSPLHF
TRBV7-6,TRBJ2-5,CASSLQETQYF
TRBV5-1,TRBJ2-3,CASSLDGRPTDTQYF
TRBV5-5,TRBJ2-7,CASSLTGVAYEQYF
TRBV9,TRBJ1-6,CASSVGTGDNSPLHF
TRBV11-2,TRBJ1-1,CASSKDRAPNTEAFF
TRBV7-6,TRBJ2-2,CASSRVTNTGELFF
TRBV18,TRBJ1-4,CASSLNRGATNEKLFF
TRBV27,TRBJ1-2,CASSPRQGPYGYTF
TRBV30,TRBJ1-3,CAWRGGNSGNTIYF
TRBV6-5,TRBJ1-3,CASRTYTGSENTIYF
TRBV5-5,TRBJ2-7,CASRLRDSSYEQYF
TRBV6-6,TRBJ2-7,CASSYSRSPHEQYF
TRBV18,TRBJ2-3,CASSPPSAPYAQYF
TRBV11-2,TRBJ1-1,CASSTRTTRFTEAFF
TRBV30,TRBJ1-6,CAWTRPGPSPLHF
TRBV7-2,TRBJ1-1,CASSLSTVGTEAFF
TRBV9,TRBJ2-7,CASSVGGRGDEQYF
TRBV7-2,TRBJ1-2,CASSLSAGYTF
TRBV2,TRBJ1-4,CASSDPGLEEKLFF
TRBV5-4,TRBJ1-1,CASSSSMNTEAFF
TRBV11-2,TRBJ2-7,CASSIRQGSYEQYF
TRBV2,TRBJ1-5,CASSGQGAVQPQHF
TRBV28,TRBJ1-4,CASSLPTGRGEKLFF
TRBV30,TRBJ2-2,CAWRKGERDYRSGELFF
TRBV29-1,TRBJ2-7,CSVALAGVGEQYF
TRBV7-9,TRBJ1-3,CASSFPEAGNTIYF
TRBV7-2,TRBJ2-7,CASSIQSYEQYF
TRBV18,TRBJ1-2,CASSRYGSRGDGYTF
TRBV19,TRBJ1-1,CASSMGHTEAFF
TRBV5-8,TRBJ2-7,CASSLRLPTYEQYF
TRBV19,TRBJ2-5,CASSPRGSGTPGEETQYF
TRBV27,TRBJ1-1,CASSLSSTMNTEAFF
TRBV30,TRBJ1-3,CAWSIPGTPGGNTIYF
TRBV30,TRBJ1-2,CAWSGGGGYGYTF
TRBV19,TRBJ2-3,CASSDVPGTDTQYF
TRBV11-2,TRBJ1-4,CASSPAGWKLFF
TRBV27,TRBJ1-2,CASSLRGMPGYTF
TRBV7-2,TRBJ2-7,CASSSLAVFTYEQYF
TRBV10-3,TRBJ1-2,CATVPSPGQGHYGYTF
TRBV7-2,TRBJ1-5,CASRRDSNQPQHF
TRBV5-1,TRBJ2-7,CASSPSPGTTYEQYF
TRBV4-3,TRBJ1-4,CASSQDTGYNEKLFF